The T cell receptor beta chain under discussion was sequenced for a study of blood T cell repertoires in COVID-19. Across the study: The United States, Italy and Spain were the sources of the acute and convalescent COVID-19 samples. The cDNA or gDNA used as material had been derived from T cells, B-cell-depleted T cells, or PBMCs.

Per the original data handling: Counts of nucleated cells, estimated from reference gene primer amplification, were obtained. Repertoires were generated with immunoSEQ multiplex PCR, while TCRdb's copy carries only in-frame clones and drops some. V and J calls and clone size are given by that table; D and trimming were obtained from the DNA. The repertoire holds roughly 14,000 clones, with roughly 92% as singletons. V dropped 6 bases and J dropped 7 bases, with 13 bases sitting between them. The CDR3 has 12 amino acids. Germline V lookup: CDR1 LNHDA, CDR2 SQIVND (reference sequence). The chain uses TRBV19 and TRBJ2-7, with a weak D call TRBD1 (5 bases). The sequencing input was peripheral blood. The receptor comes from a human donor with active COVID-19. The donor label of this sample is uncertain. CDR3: CASSLAAGEQYF. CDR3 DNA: TGTGCCAGTAGCTTGGCGGCAGGGGAGCAGTACTTC.